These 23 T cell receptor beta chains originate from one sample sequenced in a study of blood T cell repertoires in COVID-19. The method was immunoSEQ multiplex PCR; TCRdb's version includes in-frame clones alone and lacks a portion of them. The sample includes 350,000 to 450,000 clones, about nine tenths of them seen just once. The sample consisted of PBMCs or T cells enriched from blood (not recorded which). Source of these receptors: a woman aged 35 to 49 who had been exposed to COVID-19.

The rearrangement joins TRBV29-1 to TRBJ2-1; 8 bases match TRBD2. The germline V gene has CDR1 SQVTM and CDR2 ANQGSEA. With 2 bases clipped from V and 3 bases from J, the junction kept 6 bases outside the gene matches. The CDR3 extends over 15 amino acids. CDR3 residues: CSVESGGDNYNEQFF. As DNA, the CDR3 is TGCAGCGTTGAATCGGGAGGGGACAACTACAATGAGCAGTTCTTC.

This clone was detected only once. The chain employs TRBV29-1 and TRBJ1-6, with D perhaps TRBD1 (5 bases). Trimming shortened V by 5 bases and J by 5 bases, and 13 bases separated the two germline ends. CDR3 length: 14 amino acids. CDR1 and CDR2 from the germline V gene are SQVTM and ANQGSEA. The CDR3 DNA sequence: TGCAGCGTTTGTACAGGCGCAAATAATTCACCCCTCCACTTT. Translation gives CSVCTGANNSPLHF. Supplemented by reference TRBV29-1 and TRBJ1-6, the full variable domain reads SAVISQKPSRDICQRGTSLTIQCQVDSQVTMMFWYRQQPGQSLTLIATANQGSEATYESGFVIDKFPISRPNLTFSTLTVSNMSPEDSSIYLCSVCTGANNSPLHFGNGTRLTVT.

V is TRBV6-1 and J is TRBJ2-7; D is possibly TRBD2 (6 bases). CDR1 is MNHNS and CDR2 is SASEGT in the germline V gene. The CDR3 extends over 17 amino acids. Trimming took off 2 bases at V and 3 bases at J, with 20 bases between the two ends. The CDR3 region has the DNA TGTGCCAGCAGTGAATCCATCCCGGGCGGGCGGGGCTACGAGCAGTACTTC. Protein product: CASSESIPGGRGYEQYF.

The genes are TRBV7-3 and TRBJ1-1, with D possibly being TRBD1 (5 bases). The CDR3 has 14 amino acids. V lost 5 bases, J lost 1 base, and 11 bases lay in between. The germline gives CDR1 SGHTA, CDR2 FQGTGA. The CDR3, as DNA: TGTGCCAGCAGCCCTGGGGCAGCGAACACTGAAGCTTTCTTT. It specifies CASSPGAANTEAFF.

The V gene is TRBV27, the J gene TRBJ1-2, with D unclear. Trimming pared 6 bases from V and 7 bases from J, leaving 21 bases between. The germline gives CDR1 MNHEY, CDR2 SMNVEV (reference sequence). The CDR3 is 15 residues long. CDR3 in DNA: TGTGCCAGCAGACCTCCGGTCTACGAGACTGGTGGCTACACCTTC. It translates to CASRPPVYETGGYTF.

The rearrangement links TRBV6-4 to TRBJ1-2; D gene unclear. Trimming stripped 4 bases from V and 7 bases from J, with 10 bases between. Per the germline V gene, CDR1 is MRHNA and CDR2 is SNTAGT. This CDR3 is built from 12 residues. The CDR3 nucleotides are TGTGCCAGCAGTGGAGGATTCGGTGGCTACACCTTC. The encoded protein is CASSGGFGGYTF.

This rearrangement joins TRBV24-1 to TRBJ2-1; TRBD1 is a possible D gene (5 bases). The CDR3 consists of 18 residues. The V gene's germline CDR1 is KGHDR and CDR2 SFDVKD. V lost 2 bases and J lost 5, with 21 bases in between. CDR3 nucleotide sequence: TGTGCCACCAGTGATTCGGGTGGAAGGGGTCGAACCAACAATGAGCAGTTCTTC. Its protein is CATSDSGGRGRTNNEQFF.

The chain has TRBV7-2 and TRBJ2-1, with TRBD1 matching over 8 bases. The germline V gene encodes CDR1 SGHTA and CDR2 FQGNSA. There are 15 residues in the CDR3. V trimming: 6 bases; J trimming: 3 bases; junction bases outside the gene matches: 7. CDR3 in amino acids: CASSYGQGLYNEQFF. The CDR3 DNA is TGTGCCAGCAGTTACGGACAGGGACTCTACAATGAGCAGTTCTTC.

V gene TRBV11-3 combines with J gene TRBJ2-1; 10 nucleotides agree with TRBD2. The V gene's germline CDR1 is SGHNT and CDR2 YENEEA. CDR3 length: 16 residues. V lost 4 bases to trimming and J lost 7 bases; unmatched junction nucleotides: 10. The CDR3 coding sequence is TGTGCCAGCAGCTCCAGAGCGGGAGGGGAGTTTAATGAGCAGTTCTTC. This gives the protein CASSSRAGGEFNEQFF.

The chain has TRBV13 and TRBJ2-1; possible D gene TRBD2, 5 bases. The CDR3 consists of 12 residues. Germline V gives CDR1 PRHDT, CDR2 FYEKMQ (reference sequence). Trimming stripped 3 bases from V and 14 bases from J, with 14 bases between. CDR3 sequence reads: CASSLGEGLKFF. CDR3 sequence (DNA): TGTGCCAGCAGCTTGGGAGAAGGGCTGAAGTTCTTC.

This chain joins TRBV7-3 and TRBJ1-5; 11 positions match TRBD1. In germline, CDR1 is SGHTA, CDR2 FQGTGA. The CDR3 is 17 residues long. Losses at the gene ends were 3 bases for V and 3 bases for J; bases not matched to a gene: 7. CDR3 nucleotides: TGTGCCAGCAGCTTGCCGGGACAGGGGGTCCACAATCAGCCCCAGCATTTT. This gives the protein CASSLPGQGVHNQPQHF.

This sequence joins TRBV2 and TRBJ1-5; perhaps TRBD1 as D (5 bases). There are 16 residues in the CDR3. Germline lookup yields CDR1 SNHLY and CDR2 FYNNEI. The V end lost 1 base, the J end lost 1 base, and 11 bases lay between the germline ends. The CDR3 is CASSEGGRVSNQPQHF. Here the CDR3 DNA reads TGTGCCAGCAGTGAAGGGGGCAGGGTAAGCAATCAGCCCCAGCATTTT.

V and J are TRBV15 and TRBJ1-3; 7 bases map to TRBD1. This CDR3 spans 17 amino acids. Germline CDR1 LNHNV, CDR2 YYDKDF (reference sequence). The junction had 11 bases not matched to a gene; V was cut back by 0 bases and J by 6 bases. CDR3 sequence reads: CATSRDPQGGVENTIYF. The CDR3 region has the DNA TGTGCCACCAGCAGAGACCCTCAGGGGGGTGTGGAAAACACCATATATTTT. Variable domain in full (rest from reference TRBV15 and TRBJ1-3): DAMVIQNPRYQVTQFGKPVTLSCSQTLNHNVMYWYQQKSSQAPKLLFHYYDKDFNNEADTPDNFQSRRPNTSFCFLDIRSPGLGDTAMYLCATSRDPQGGVENTIYFGEGSWLTVV.

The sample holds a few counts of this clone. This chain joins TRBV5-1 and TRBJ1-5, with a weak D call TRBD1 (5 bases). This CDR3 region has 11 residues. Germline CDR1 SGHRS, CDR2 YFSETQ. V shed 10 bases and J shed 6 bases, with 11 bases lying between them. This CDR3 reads CAGGDAQPQHF. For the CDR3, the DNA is TGCGCCGGAGGGGATGCTCAGCCCCAGCATTTT.

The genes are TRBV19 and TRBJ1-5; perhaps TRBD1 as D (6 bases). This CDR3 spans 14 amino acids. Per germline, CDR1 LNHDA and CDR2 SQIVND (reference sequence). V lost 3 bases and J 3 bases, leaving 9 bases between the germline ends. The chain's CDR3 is CASSMNRANQPQHF. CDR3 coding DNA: TGTGCCAGTAGTATGAACAGGGCCAATCAGCCCCAGCATTTT.

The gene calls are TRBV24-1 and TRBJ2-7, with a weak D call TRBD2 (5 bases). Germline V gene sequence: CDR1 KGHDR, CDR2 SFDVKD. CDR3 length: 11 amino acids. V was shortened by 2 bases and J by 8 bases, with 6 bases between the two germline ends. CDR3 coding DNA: TGTGCCACCAGTGATTGGGAGAAGCAGTACTTC. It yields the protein CATSDWEKQYF.

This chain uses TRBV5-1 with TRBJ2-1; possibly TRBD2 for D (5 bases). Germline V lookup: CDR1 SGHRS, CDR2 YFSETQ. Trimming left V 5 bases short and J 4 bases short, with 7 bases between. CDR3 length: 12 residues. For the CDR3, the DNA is TGCGCCAGCAGGAGGGATTACAATGAGCAGTTCTTC. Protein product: CASRRDYNEQFF.

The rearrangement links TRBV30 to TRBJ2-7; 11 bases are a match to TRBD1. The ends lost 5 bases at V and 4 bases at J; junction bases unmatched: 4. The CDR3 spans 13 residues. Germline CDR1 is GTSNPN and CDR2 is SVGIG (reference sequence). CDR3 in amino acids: CAWSRDRGYEQYF. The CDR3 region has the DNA TGTGCCTGGTCCCGGGACAGGGGGTACGAGCAGTACTTC. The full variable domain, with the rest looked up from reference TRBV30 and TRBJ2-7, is SQTIHQWPATLVQPVGSPLSLECTVEGTSNPNLYWYRQAAGRGLQLLFYSVGIGQISSEVPQNLSASRPQDRQFILSSKKLLLSDSGFYLCAWSRDRGYEQYFGPGTRLTVT.

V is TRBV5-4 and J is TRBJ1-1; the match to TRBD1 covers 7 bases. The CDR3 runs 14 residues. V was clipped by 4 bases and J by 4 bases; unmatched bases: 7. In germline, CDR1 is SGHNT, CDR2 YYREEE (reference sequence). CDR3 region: CASSHNRGATEAFF. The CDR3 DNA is TGTGCCAGCAGCCACAACAGGGGAGCCACTGAAGCTTTCTTT.

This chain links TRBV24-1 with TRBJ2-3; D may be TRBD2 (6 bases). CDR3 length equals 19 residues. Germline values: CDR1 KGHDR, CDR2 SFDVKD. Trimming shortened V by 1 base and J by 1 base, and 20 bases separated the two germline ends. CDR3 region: CATSDFRSGSKRGTDTQYF. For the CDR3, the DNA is TGTGCCACCAGTGATTTTAGGTCCGGGAGTAAAAGGGGCACAGATACGCAGTATTTT.

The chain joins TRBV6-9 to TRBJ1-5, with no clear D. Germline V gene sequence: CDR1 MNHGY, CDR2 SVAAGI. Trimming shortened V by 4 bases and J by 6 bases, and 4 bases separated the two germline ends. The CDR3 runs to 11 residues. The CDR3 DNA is TGTGCCAGCAGTTCGGGTCAGCCCCAGCATTTT. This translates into CASSSGQPQHF.

The CDR3 DNA reads TGTGCCAGCAGCTTGGGGGGCCGGTCACCCCTCCACTTT. Its protein product is CASSLGGRSPLHF. The genes are TRBV5-6 and TRBJ1-6; TRBD1 might be the D (5 bases). This CDR3 has 13 amino acids. Germline V gene data show CDR1 as SGHDT and CDR2 as YYEEEE. The ends were cut back, 0 bases at V and 10 bases at J, with 8 bases in the middle.

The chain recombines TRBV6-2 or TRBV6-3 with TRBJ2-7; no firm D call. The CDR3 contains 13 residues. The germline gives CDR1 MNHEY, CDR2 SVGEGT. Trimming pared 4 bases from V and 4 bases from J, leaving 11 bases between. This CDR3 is CASSWNDNYEQYF. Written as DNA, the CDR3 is TGTGCCAGCAGTTGGAACGACAATTACGAGCAGTACTTC.